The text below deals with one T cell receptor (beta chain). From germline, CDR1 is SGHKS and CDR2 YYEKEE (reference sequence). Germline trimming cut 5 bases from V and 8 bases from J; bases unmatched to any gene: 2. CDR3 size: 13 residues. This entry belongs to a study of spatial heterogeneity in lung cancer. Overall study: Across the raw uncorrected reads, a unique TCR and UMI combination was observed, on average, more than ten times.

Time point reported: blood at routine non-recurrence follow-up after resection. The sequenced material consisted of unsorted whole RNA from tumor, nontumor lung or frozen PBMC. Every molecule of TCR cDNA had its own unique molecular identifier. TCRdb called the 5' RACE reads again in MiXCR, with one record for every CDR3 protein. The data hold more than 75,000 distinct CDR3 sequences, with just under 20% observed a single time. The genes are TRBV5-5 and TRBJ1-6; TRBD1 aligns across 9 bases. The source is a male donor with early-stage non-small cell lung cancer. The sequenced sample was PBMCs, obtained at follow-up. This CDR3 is CASRWDRDSPLHF. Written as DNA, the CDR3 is TGTGCCAGCAGATGGGACAGGGATTCACCCCTCCACTTT.